A few counts support the clone carrying this T cell receptor beta chain. What it binds is unknown. TCRdb re-analysed the 5' RACE reads in MiXCR, keeping a single row per CDR3 protein. This sample carries fewer than 400,000 distinct CDR3 sequences, over 10% of them seen once, and the ten largest clones take about 21%. This sample was included in a study of T-cell memory formation after mild COVID-19. Study background: TCR clusters mostly belonged to single donors.

Study observations and caveats: Clones that contracted from day 15 to 85 were balanced CD4/CD8, while later expanders leaned CD4+. Still unconfirmed is whether the second-wave clones peaking on day 37 recognized SARS-CoV-2.

The sequencing input was PBMCs or a T cell subset sorted from them (not recorded which). This TCR derives from a man between 18 and 35 years old who had mild COVID-19 (a few samples of this study predate the infection). Cell type and time point are not known.

CDR3 sequence (DNA): TGTGCCAGCAGTCACCTAGCGGGGGGCACAGATACGCAGTATTTT. Its translation is CASSHLAGGTDTQYF. V gene TRBV14 combines with J gene TRBJ2-3; TRBD2 matches 10 bases. J lost 1 base, V lost 6 bases, and 4 bases had no gene match. CDR3 length equals 15 residues. The germline CDR1 and CDR2 sequences are SGHDN and FVKESK.